A selection of T cell receptor beta chains follows, all from one sample in a study of blood T cell repertoires in COVID-19. Clones were read by immunoSEQ multiplex PCR, and TCRdb kept only the in-frame ones, dropping some. The sample carries some 54,000 clones, about four fifths recorded once. Material: peripheral blood. Receptors originate from a woman older than 75 with COVID-19, enrolled during active disease. The CDR3 runs from the conserved cysteine through the conserved F or W. The D gene is left open where the match is weak. Only some rows state a clone size, as once, few, many or a class for expanded clones.

CDR3 length: 13
clone size: NA
V gene: TRBV28
D gene: NA
J gene: TRBJ1-5
CDR3 DNA: TGTGCCAGCAGTTTACTACAGACTCAGCCCCAGCATTTT
CDR3 protein: CASSLLQTQPQHF

CDR3 length: 17
clone size: NA
V gene: TRBV7-9
D gene: TRBD2
J gene: TRBJ2-2
CDR3 DNA: TGTGCCAGCAGCCGACCGGGACTAGCGGGAGGGCCCGGGGAGCTGTTTTTT
CDR3 protein: CASSRPGLAGGPGELFF

CDR3 length: 18
clone size: NA
V gene: TRBV7-9
D gene: NA
J gene: TRBJ2-3
CDR3 DNA: TGTGCCAGCAGCTTAGGGGGCGGAATAGCGGCTAGCACAGATACGCAGTATTTT
CDR3 protein: CASSLGGGIAASTDTQYF

CDR3 length: 12
clone size: NA
V gene: TRBV24-1
D gene: NA
J gene: TRBJ2-7
CDR3 DNA: TGTGCCACCAGTGATTCGGCCGGGAAGCAGTACTTC
CDR3 protein: CATSDSAGKQYF

CDR3 length: 15
clone size: once
V gene: TRBV19
D gene: NA
J gene: TRBJ2-7
CDR3 DNA: TGTGCCAGTAGTATATCCGGGGGACGGTCCTACGAGCAGTACTTC
CDR3 protein: CASSISGGRSYEQYF

CDR3 length: 12
clone size: NA
V gene: TRBV7-9
D gene: NA
J gene: TRBJ2-2
CDR3 DNA: TGTGCCAGCAGCATATCCGCCGGGGAGCTGTTTTTT
CDR3 protein: CASSISAGELFF

CDR3 length: 17
clone size: NA
V gene: TRBV24-1
D gene: TRBD2
J gene: TRBJ2-3
CDR3 DNA: TGTGCCACCAGTGAGGCCGGGACTAGCGGGAGCACAGATACGCAGTATTTT
CDR3 protein: CATSEAGTSGSTDTQYF

CDR3 length: 16
clone size: once
V gene: TRBV19
D gene: NA
J gene: TRBJ1-1
CDR3 DNA: TGTGCCAGTACCCCGTTTGGAGTCCCCGTGAACACTGAAGCTTTCTTT
CDR3 protein: CASTPFGVPVNTEAFF

CDR3 length: 16
clone size: NA
V gene: TRBV5-6
D gene: NA
J gene: TRBJ1-3
CDR3 DNA: TGTGCCAGCAGCTTGGGACAGGCTGGCTCTGGAAACACCATATATTTT
CDR3 protein: CASSLGQAGSGNTIYF

CDR3 length: 14
clone size: once
V gene: TRBV6-5
D gene: TRBD1
J gene: TRBJ1-1
CDR3 DNA: TGTGCCAGCAGTTCCTCGACAGGGGTAACTGAAGCTTTCTTT
CDR3 protein: CASSSSTGVTEAFF

CDR3 length: 14
clone size: few
V gene: TRBV14
D gene: NA
J gene: TRBJ1-2
CDR3 DNA: TGTGCCAGCAGCCAATTTACTCCGTACTATGGCTACACCTTC
CDR3 protein: CASSQFTPYYGYTF

CDR3 length: 18
clone size: NA
V gene: TRBV18
D gene: TRBD2
J gene: TRBJ2-1
CDR3 DNA: TGTGCCAGCTCACCCGGGACTAGCGGGAGGCGTGCCTACAATGAGCAGTTCTTC
CDR3 protein: CASSPGTSGRRAYNEQFF

CDR3 length: 16
clone size: once
V gene: TRBV19
D gene: TRBD2
J gene: TRBJ2-3
CDR3 DNA: TGTGCCAGTAGTTTACGTTTAGGGAGGGTCCCAGATGCGCAGTATTTT
CDR3 protein: CASSLRLGRVPDAQYF

CDR3 length: 15
clone size: few
V gene: TRBV2
D gene: TRBD2
J gene: TRBJ2-1
CDR3 DNA: TGTGCCAGCAGTGACTACGTTCTAGCGGGCAATGAGCAGTTCTTC
CDR3 protein: CASSDYVLAGNEQFF

CDR3 length: 17
clone size: NA
V gene: TRBV27
D gene: TRBD2
J gene: TRBJ2-1
CDR3 DNA: TGTGCCAGCAGTTTGCCCCCGGGACTAGCGGGTTACAATGAGCAGTTCTTC
CDR3 protein: CASSLPPGLAGYNEQFF

CDR3 length: 21
clone size: NA
V gene: TRBV7-9
D gene: TRBD2
J gene: TRBJ2-5
CDR3 DNA: TGTGCCAGCAGCATCAGTAAGGGACTAGCGGGAGGGCGAATGCAGAAAGAGACCCAGTACTTC
CDR3 protein: CASSISKGLAGGRMQKETQYF

CDR3 length: 14
clone size: NA
V gene: TRBV7-2
D gene: TRBD1
J gene: TRBJ1-1
CDR3 DNA: TGTGCCAGCAGCTTACAGGGGGCGAACACTGAAGCTTTCTTT
CDR3 protein: CASSLQGANTEAFF

CDR3 length: 16
clone size: NA
V gene: TRBV25-1
D gene: NA
J gene: TRBJ1-4
CDR3 DNA: TGTGCCAGCAGTGGGACTCGGACGGCCGCTAATGAAAAACTGTTTTTT
CDR3 protein: CASSGTRTAANEKLFF

CDR3 length: 16
clone size: NA
V gene: TRBV9
D gene: NA
J gene: TRBJ1-4
CDR3 DNA: TGTGCCAGCAGCGTCGCGGTATCAATGACTAATGAAAAACTGTTTTTT
CDR3 protein: CASSVAVSMTNEKLFF

CDR3 length: 11
clone size: NA
V gene: TRBV7-2
D gene: NA
J gene: TRBJ2-1
CDR3 DNA: TGTGCCAGCGGCCCTCTTGCTGAGCAGTTCTTC
CDR3 protein: CASGPLAEQFF